Listed below are T cell receptor beta chains from one sample, sequenced in a study of blood T cell repertoires in COVID-19. Profiled with immunoSEQ multiplex PCR; TCRdb holds only in-frame clones, not every one. This table holds some 310,000 clones, 85% to 90% found once. The material sequenced was peripheral blood. These TCRs come from a young woman with COVID-19, enrolled during active disease. The CDR3 runs from the conserved cysteine through the conserved F or W. The order of the fields is clone size, V gene, D gene, J gene, CDR3 protein, CDR3 DNA. D genes are given only for firm matches. Only part of the rows carry a size: once, few, many, or a class if the clone is expanded.

clone size: few
V gene: TRBV21-1
D gene: -
J gene: TRBJ2-7
CDR3 protein: CASGGPYEQYF
CDR3 DNA: TGTGCCAGCGGAGGCCCTTACGAGCAGTACTTC

clone size: -
V gene: TRBV6-5
D gene: -
J gene: TRBJ1-2
CDR3 protein: CASSYSRIGGYTF
CDR3 DNA: TGTGCCAGCAGTTACTCGAGGATTGGTGGCTACACCTTC

clone size: -
V gene: TRBV3-1/TRBV3-2
D gene: -
J gene: TRBJ1-2
CDR3 protein: CASSQQGLDDTF
CDR3 DNA: TGTGCCAGCAGCCAACAGGGATTAGACGACACCTTC

clone size: -
V gene: TRBV7-9
D gene: TRBD2
J gene: TRBJ2-1
CDR3 protein: CASSFSLAGVDEQFF
CDR3 DNA: TGTGCCAGCAGCTTTAGTCTAGCGGGAGTAGATGAGCAGTTCTTC

clone size: -
V gene: TRBV19
D gene: -
J gene: TRBJ2-6
CDR3 protein: CASSIYTGSGANVLTF
CDR3 DNA: TGTGCCAGTAGTATATATACAGGGTCTGGGGCCAACGTCCTGACTTTC

clone size: -
V gene: TRBV25-1
D gene: -
J gene: TRBJ1-4
CDR3 protein: CASSESTGSREKLFF
CDR3 DNA: TGTGCCAGCAGTGAATCTACTGGGAGTCGGGAAAAACTGTTTTTT

clone size: once
V gene: TRBV5-6
D gene: -
J gene: TRBJ1-1
CDR3 protein: CASSLSSRGRSAAFF
CDR3 DNA: TGTGCCAGCAGCTTGTCGAGCCGAGGGCGTTCAGCAGCTTTCTTT

clone size: -
V gene: TRBV5-4
D gene: -
J gene: TRBJ1-1
CDR3 protein: CASSLRTDHTEAFF
CDR3 DNA: TGTGCCAGCAGCCTCCGGACAGATCACACTGAAGCTTTCTTT

clone size: -
V gene: TRBV30
D gene: -
J gene: TRBJ2-7
CDR3 protein: CAWSAGNPAYYEQYF
CDR3 DNA: TGTGCCTGGAGTGCAGGGAATCCGGCCTATTACGAGCAGTACTTC

clone size: -
V gene: TRBV11-2
D gene: TRBD1
J gene: TRBJ1-2
CDR3 protein: CASSLGDRSYGYTF
CDR3 DNA: TGTGCCAGCAGCTTAGGGGACAGATCTTATGGCTACACCTTC

clone size: -
V gene: TRBV5-1
D gene: -
J gene: TRBJ1-1
CDR3 protein: CASSQSGENTEAFF
CDR3 DNA: TGCGCCAGCAGCCAATCCGGGGAGAACACTGAAGCTTTCTTT

clone size: -
V gene: TRBV1
D gene: -
J gene: TRBJ2-5
CDR3 protein: CTSSQALGIQETQYF
CDR3 DNA: TGCACCAGCAGCCAAGCCCTGGGCATTCAAGAGACCCAGTACTTC

clone size: once
V gene: TRBV6-1
D gene: TRBD2
J gene: TRBJ2-1
CDR3 protein: CASSEGLAGVPEQFF
CDR3 DNA: TGTGCCAGCAGTGAAGGGCTAGCGGGAGTCCCCGAGCAGTTCTTC

clone size: -
V gene: TRBV30
D gene: -
J gene: TRBJ2-3
CDR3 protein: CAWSPPGGNTDTQYF
CDR3 DNA: TGTGCCTGGAGCCCCCCCGGGGGAAACACAGATACGCAGTATTTT

clone size: -
V gene: TRBV2
D gene: TRBD1
J gene: TRBJ2-5
CDR3 protein: CASSEAPGQQETQYF
CDR3 DNA: TGTGCCAGCAGTGAAGCGCCGGGACAGCAAGAGACCCAGTACTTC

clone size: -
V gene: TRBV19
D gene: -
J gene: TRBJ2-4
CDR3 protein: CASSIGKGGKNIQYF
CDR3 DNA: TGTGCCAGTAGTATAGGGAAGGGAGGCAAAAACATTCAGTACTTC

clone size: -
V gene: TRBV2
D gene: TRBD2
J gene: TRBJ2-7
CDR3 protein: CASSVLAGVHEQYF
CDR3 DNA: TGTGCCAGCAGTGTGCTAGCGGGAGTCCACGAGCAGTACTTC

clone size: -
V gene: TRBV2
D gene: -
J gene: TRBJ2-7
CDR3 protein: CASTKQEGSFYEQYF
CDR3 DNA: TGTGCCAGCACCAAACAGGAAGGATCCTTTTACGAGCAGTACTTC

clone size: -
V gene: TRBV19
D gene: TRBD1
J gene: TRBJ1-2
CDR3 protein: CASSDGQGESYGYTF
CDR3 DNA: TGTGCCAGTAGTGACGGACAGGGGGAATCCTATGGCTACACCTTC

clone size: -
V gene: TRBV5-1
D gene: TRBD2
J gene: TRBJ2-5
CDR3 protein: CASKTSEPQETQYF
CDR3 DNA: TGCGCCAGCAAGACTAGCGAGCCCCAAGAGACCCAGTACTTC

clone size: -
V gene: TRBV11-2
D gene: TRBD1
J gene: TRBJ1-2
CDR3 protein: CASSLMGQGAWGYTF
CDR3 DNA: TGTGCCAGCAGCTTAATGGGACAGGGGGCATGGGGCTACACCTTC

clone size: -
V gene: TRBV19
D gene: TRBD2
J gene: TRBJ2-2
CDR3 protein: CASSLRTSAVTGELFF
CDR3 DNA: TGTGCCAGTAGTTTGCGGACTAGCGCCGTCACCGGGGAGCTGTTTTTT

clone size: -
V gene: TRBV2
D gene: -
J gene: TRBJ1-4
CDR3 protein: CASRSLDEKLFF
CDR3 DNA: TGTGCCAGTCGTTCTCTTGATGAAAAACTGTTTTTT

clone size: -
V gene: TRBV19
D gene: TRBD2
J gene: TRBJ2-7
CDR3 protein: CASPTPTSDESSYEQYF
CDR3 DNA: TGTGCCAGTCCGACACCGACTAGCGACGAGAGCTCCTACGAGCAGTACTTC

clone size: -
V gene: TRBV24-1
D gene: -
J gene: TRBJ2-1
CDR3 protein: CATSDSGQSGQFF
CDR3 DNA: TGTGCCACCAGTGATTCAGGACAGAGCGGGCAGTTCTTC

clone size: -
V gene: TRBV19
D gene: TRBD1
J gene: TRBJ1-6
CDR3 protein: CATQGWQGGSNSPLHF
CDR3 DNA: TGTGCCACCCAAGGCTGGCAGGGGGGCTCAAATTCACCCCTCCACTTT

clone size: -
V gene: TRBV7-9
D gene: TRBD1
J gene: TRBJ1-1
CDR3 protein: CASSLGGQGEAFF
CDR3 DNA: TGTGCCAGCAGCTTAGGGGGACAGGGGGAAGCTTTCTTT

clone size: -
V gene: TRBV9
D gene: -
J gene: TRBJ1-3
CDR3 protein: CASSVGLASGNTIYF
CDR3 DNA: TGTGCCAGCAGCGTCGGACTGGCCTCTGGAAACACCATATATTTT

clone size: -
V gene: TRBV7-9
D gene: -
J gene: TRBJ2-2
CDR3 protein: CASSSTDPPGELFF
CDR3 DNA: TGTGCCAGCAGCTCAACAGATCCCCCCGGGGAGCTGTTTTTT

clone size: -
V gene: TRBV3-1/TRBV3-2
D gene: TRBD1
J gene: TRBJ2-7
CDR3 protein: CASSQGQGAPGGEQYF
CDR3 DNA: TGTGCCAGCAGCCAGGGACAGGGGGCCCCGGGGGGTGAGCAGTACTTC

clone size: -
V gene: TRBV5-1
D gene: -
J gene: TRBJ1-2
CDR3 protein: CASSKTAGNYGYTF
CDR3 DNA: TGCGCCAGCAGCAAGACAGCGGGGAACTATGGCTACACCTTC

clone size: -
V gene: TRBV21-1
D gene: -
J gene: TRBJ1-2
CDR3 protein: CASSNSKTLAPKRGYTF
CDR3 DNA: TGTGCCAGCAGCAATTCCAAGACGCTCGCCCCGAAGAGGGGCTACACCTTC

clone size: few
V gene: TRBV5-1
D gene: TRBD1
J gene: TRBJ2-7
CDR3 protein: CASSSGTGPDEQYF
CDR3 DNA: TGCGCCAGCAGCTCCGGGACAGGGCCTGACGAGCAGTACTTC

clone size: -
V gene: TRBV30
D gene: TRBD2
J gene: TRBJ2-3
CDR3 protein: CAWSVLRTSGSTDTQYF
CDR3 DNA: TGTGCCTGGAGTGTACTGAGAACTAGCGGGAGCACAGATACGCAGTATTTT

clone size: -
V gene: TRBV11-3
D gene: -
J gene: TRBJ1-4
CDR3 protein: CASSFRGHSGWEKLFF
CDR3 DNA: TGTGCCAGCAGCTTTCGGGGACATTCGGGGTGGGAAAAACTGTTTTTT